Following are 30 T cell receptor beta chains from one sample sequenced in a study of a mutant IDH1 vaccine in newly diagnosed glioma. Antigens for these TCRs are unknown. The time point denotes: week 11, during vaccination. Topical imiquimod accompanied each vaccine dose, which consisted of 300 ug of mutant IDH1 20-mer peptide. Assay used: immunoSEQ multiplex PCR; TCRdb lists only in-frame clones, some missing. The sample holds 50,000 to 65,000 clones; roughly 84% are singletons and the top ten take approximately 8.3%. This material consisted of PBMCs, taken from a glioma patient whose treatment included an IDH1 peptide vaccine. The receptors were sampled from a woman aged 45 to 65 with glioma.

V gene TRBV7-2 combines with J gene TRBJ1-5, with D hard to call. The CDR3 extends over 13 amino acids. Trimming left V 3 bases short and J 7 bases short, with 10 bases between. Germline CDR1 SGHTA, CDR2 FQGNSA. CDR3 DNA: TGTGCCAGCAGCTTCCAAGCGGGGCAGCCCCAGCATTTT. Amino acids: CASSFQAGQPQHF. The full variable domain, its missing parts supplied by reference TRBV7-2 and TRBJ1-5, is GAGVSQSPSNKVTEKGKDVELRCDPISGHTALYWYRQSLGQGLEFLIYFQGNSAPDKSGLPSDRFSAERTGGSVSTLTIQRTQQEDSAVYLCASSFQAGQPQHFGDGTRLSIL.

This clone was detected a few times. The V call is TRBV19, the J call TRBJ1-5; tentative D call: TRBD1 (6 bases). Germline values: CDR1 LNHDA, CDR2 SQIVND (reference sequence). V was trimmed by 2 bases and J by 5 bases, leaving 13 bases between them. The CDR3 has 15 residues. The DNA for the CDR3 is TGTGCCAGTAGTATATTCACAGGGATTGATCAGCCCCAGCATTTT. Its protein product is CASSIFTGIDQPQHF.

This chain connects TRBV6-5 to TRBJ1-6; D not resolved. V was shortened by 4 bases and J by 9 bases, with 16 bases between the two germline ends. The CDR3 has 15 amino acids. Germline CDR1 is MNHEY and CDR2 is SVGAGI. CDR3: CASSFGGGEGSPLHF. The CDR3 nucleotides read TGTGCCAGCAGTTTTGGAGGAGGCGAGGGTTCACCCCTCCACTTT.

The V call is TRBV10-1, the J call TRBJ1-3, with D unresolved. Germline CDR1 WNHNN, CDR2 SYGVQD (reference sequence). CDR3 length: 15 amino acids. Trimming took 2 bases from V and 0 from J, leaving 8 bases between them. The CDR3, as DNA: TGCGCCAGCAGTGAGACCTCCGTCTCTGGAAACACCATATATTTT. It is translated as CASSETSVSGNTIYF.

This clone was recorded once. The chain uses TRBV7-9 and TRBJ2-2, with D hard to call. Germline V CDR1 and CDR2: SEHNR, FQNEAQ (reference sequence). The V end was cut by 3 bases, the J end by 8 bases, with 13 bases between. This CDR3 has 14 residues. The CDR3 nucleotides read TGTGCCAGCAGCTTTGGCGACTGGACGGGGGAGCTGTTTTTT. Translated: CASSFGDWTGELFF.

CDR3 residues: CASSVNMGEAQYF. The CDR3 coding sequence is TGTGCCAGCAGCGTAAACATGGGGGAGGCCCAGTACTTC. The chain links TRBV9 to TRBJ2-5, with D tentatively TRBD2 (6 bases). The CDR3 covers 13 residues. Germline CDR1 is SGDLS and CDR2 is YYNGEE. Deletions cut 1 base from V and 9 bases from J, with 13 bases between.

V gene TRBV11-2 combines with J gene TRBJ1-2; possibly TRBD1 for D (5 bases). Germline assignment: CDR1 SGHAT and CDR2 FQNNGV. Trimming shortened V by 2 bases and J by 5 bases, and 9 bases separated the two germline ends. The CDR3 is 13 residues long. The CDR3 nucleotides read TGTGCCAGCAGCTTAAAGGGGCCGTATGGCTACACCTTC. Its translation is CASSLKGPYGYTF.

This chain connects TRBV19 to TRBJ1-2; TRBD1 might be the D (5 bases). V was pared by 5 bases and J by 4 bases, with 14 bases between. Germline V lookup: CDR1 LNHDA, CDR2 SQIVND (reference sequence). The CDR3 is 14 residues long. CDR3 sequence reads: CASSGGLLSYGYTF. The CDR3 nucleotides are TGTGCCAGTAGTGGGGGACTTCTTTCCTATGGCTACACCTTC.

This CDR3 is CASSTRQINTEAFF. The DNA of the CDR3 is TGTGCCAGCAGCACGAGACAGATTAACACTGAAGCTTTCTTT. The V and J genes are TRBV7-9 and TRBJ1-1, with a tentative D call TRBD1 (5 bases). The CDR3 covers 14 residues. Germline V gives CDR1 SEHNR, CDR2 FQNEAQ (reference sequence). Trimming took off 5 bases at V and 2 bases at J, with 12 bases between the two ends.

CDR3 region: CSVEDQDRGYEQYF. As DNA, the CDR3 is TGCAGCGTTGAAGATCAGGACAGGGGATACGAGCAGTACTTC. The J gene is TRBJ2-7, the V gene TRBV29-1; the match to TRBD1 covers 9 bases. Germline values: CDR1 SQVTM, CDR2 ANQGSEA. The CDR3 has 14 amino acids. Unmatched junction bases numbered 4, after V lost 0 bases and J lost 4 bases.

The chain's CDR3 is CASSLGIGDTQYF. CDR3 bases: TGCGCCAGCAGCCTGGGTATCGGGGATACGCAGTATTTT. The chain is built from TRBV4-1 and TRBJ2-3, with D uncertain. The CDR3 length is 13 residues. Germline assignment: CDR1 MGHRA and CDR2 YSYEKL. The V end lost 4 bases, the J end lost 6 bases, and 11 bases lay between the germline ends.

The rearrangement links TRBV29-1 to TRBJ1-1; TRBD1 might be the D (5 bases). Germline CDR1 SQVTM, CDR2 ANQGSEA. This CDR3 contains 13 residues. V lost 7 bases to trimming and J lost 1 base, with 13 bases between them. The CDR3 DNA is TGCAGCGCCCTTCGGGACGGGAACACTGAAGCTTTCTTT. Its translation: CSALRDGNTEAFF.

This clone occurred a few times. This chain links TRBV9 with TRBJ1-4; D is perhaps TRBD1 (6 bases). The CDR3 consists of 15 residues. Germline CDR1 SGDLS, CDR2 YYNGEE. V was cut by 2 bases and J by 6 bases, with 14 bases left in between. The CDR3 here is CASSVGGGFDEKLFF. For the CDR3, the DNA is TGTGCCAGCAGCGTCGGAGGGGGTTTCGATGAAAAACTGTTTTTT. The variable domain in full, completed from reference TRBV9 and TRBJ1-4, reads DSGVTQTPKHLITATGQRVTLRCSPRSGDLSVYWYQQSLDQGLQFLIQYYNGEERAKGNILERFSAQQFPDLHSELNLSSLELGDSALYFCASSVGGGFDEKLFFGSGTQLSVL.

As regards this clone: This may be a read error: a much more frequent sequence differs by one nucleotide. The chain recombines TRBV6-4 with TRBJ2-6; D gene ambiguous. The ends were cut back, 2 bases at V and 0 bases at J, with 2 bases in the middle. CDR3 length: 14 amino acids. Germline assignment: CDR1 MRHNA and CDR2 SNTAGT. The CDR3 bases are TGTGCCAGCAGTGACGGCTCTGGGGCCAACGTCCTGACTTTC. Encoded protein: CASSDGSGANVLTF.

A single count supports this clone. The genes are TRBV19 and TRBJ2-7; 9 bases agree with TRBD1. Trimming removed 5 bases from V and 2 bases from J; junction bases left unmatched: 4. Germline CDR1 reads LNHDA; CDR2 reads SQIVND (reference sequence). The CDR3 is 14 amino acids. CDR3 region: CASSLRQGAYEQYF. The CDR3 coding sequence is TGTGCCAGTAGTTTAAGACAGGGGGCCTACGAGCAGTACTTC.

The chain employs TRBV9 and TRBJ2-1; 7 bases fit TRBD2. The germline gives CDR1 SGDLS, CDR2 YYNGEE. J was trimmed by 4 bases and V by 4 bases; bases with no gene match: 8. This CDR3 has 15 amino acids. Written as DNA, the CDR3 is TGTGCCAGCAGCCTTGATCCAGCGGGGTACAATGAGCAGTTCTTC. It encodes CASSLDPAGYNEQFF.

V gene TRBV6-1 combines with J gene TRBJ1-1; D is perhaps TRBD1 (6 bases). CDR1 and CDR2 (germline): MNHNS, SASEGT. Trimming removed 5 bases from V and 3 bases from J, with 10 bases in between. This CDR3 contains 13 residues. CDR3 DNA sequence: TGTGCCAGCAGTTGGGGGCATGACACTGAAGCTTTCTTT. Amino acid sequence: CASSWGHDTEAFF.

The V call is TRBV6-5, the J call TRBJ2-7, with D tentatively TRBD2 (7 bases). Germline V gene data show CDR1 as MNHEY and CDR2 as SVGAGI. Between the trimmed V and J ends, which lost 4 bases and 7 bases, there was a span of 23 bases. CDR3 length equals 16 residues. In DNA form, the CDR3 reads TGTGCCAGCAGTTCCGCTTTTACGGGGGGCCCGGGGGAGCAGTACTTC. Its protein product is CASSSAFTGGPGEQYF.

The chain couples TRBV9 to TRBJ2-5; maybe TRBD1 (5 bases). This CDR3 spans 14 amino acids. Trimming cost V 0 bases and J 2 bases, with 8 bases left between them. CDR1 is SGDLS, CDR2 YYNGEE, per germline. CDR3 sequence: CASSVEQEQETQYF. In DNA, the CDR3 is TGTGCCAGCAGCGTAGAACAGGAGCAAGAGACCCAGTACTTC.

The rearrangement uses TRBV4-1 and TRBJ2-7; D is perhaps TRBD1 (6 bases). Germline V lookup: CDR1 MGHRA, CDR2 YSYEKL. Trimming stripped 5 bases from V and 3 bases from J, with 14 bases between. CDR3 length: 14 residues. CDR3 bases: TGCGCCAGCAGCGCATATACCAGGGGCTACGAGCAGTACTTC. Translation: CASSAYTRGYEQYF.

CDR3: CASSSGTGGGYTF. In nucleotides, the CDR3 is TGCGCCAGCAGCTCGGGGACAGGGGGAGGCTACACCTTC. V is TRBV5-1 and J is TRBJ1-2; 11 bases line up with TRBD1. This CDR3 is built from 13 residues. The junction had 3 bases not matched to a gene; V was cut back by 3 bases and J by 8 bases. The germline V gene has CDR1 SGHRS and CDR2 YFSETQ.

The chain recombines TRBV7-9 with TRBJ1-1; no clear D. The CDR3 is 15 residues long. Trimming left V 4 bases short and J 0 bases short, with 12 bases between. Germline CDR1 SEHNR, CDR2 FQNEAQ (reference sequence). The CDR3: CASSSRALMNTEAFF. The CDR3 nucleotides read TGTGCCAGCAGCTCAAGAGCCCTCATGAACACTGAAGCTTTCTTT. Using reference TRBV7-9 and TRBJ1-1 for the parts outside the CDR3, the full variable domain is DTGVSQNPRHKITKRGQNVTFRCDPISEHNRLYWYRQTLGQGPEFLTYFQNEAQLEKSRLLSDRFSAERPKGSFSTLEIQRTEQGDSAMYLCASSSRALMNTEAFFGQGTRLTVV.

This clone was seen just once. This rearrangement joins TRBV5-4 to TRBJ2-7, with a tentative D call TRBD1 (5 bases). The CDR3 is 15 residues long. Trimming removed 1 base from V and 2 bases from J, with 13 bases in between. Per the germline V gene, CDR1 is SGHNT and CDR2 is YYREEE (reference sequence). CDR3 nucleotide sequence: TGTGCCAGCAGCTTGCAGGGCGCTATAACCTACGAGCAGTACTTC. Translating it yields CASSLQGAITYEQYF.

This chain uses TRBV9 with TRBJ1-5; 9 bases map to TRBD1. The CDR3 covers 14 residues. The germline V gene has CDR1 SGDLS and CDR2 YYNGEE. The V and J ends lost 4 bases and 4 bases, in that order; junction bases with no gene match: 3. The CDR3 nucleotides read TGTGCCAGCAGCCCGGACAGGGGTAATCAGCCCCAGCATTTT. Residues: CASSPDRGNQPQHF.

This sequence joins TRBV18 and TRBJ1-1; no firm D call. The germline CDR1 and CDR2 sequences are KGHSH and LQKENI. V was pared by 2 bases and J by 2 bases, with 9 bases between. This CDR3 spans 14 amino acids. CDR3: CASSPSGTNTEAFF. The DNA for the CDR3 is TGTGCCAGCTCACCATCGGGTACAAACACTGAAGCTTTCTTT.

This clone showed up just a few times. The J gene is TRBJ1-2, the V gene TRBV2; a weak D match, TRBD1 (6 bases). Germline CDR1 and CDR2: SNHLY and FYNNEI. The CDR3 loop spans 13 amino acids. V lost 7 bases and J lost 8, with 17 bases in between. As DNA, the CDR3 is TGTGCCAGCACCGAACGGGGGGCGAGGGGCTACACCTTC. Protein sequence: CASTERGARGYTF.

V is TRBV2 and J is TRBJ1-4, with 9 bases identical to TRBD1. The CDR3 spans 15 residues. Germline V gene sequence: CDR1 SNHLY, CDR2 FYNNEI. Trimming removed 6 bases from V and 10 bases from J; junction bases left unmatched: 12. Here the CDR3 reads CASSTTGTGRGKLFF. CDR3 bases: TGTGCCAGCAGCACCACCGGGACAGGGAGAGGAAAACTGTTTTTT.

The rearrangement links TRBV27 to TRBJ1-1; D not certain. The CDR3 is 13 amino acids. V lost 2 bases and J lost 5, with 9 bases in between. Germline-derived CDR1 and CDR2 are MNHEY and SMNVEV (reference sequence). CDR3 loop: CASSLESGTEAFF. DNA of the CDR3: TGTGCCAGCAGTTTAGAGTCAGGAACTGAAGCTTTCTTT.

The CDR3 coding sequence is TGCGCCTCCCTTGGCGGACCTATATGTTTTAATTCACCCCTCCACTTT. The encoded protein is CASLGGPICFNSPLHF. V is TRBV10-1 and J is TRBJ1-6; D is unresolved. The CDR3 extends over 16 amino acids. With 11 bases removed from V and 6 bases from J, the gap between germline ends came to 23 bases. From germline, CDR1 is WNHNN and CDR2 SYGVQD (reference sequence).

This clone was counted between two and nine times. The CDR3 nucleotides read TGTGCCAGCAGTTTATATGACAACCAAGAGACCCAGTACTTC. Translating gives CASSLYDNQETQYF. J is TRBJ2-5 and V is TRBV28; D is unresolved. CDR3 size: 14 residues. V was trimmed by 1 base and J by 0 bases, leaving 6 bases between them. Germline loops: CDR1 MDHEN, CDR2 SYDVKM.